The 3 T cell receptor beta chains in this list originate from one sample, sequenced in a study of shared clonotypes between healthy human individuals (dated by TCRdb to the early 2020s). Library generation was performed with the immunoSEQ multiplex PCR assay. Here the immuneACCESS table is served through TCRdb, limited to in-frame sequences with V and J called. Missing clones are a known gap in these copies; in checked studies unresolved V genes cover under half, and the rest lacks a known reason. The sample has millions of clones on record, 85% to 95% of them singletons. The ten largest clones capture 0.1% to 0.15% of the sample. Material: naive CD4+ T cells sorted from blood. Explained via the paper, the cell subset or site label denotes: CD45RA+ positively selected. The source is a man in his late teens or twenties in good health.

The count of this clone is one. The gene calls are TRBV7-2 and TRBJ2-1; D is unresolved. The V gene lost 5 bases and the J gene lost 8 bases, with 7 bases spanning the gap. The CDR3 length is 11 residues. Germline V gene sequence: CDR1 SGHTA, CDR2 FQGNSA. This CDR3 is CASSLSYEQFF. DNA for the CDR3: TGTGCCAGCAGCCTTAGCTATGAGCAGTTCTTC.

The V and J genes are TRBV19 and TRBJ1-2; 12 bases match TRBD1. The V gene's germline CDR1 is LNHDA and CDR2 SQIVND (reference sequence). J was trimmed by 4 bases and V by 6 bases; bases with no gene match: 3. The CDR3 is 14 amino acids. This CDR3 is CASRTGQGAYGYTF. The CDR3, as DNA: TGTGCCAGTAGGACGGGACAGGGGGCCTATGGCTACACCTTC.

The chain uses TRBV7-2 and TRBJ1-2; D is unclear. CDR1 is SGHTA and CDR2 is FQGNSA in the germline V gene. V lost 1 base and J lost 8, with 14 bases in between. The CDR3 covers 14 residues. The CDR3 DNA reads as TGTGCCAGCAGCTTAGGAGGGTCCCGGGTAGGCTACACCTTC. This codes for CASSLGGSRVGYTF.